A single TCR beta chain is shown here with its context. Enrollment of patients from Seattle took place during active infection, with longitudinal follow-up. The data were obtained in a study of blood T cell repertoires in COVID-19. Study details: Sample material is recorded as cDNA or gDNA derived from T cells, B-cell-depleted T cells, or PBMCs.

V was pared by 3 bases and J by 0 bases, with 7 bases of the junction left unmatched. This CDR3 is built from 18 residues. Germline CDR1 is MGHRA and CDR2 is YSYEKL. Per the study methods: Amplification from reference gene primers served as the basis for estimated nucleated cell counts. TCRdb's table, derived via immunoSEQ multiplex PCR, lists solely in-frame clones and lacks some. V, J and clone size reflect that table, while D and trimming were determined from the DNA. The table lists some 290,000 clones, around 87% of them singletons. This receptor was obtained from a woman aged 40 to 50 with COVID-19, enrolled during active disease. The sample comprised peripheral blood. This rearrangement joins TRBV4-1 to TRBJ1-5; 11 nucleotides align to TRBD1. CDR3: CASSQGTGGIYSNQPQHF. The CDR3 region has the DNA TGCGCCAGCAGCCAGGGGACAGGGGGTATCTATAGCAATCAGCCCCAGCATTTT.